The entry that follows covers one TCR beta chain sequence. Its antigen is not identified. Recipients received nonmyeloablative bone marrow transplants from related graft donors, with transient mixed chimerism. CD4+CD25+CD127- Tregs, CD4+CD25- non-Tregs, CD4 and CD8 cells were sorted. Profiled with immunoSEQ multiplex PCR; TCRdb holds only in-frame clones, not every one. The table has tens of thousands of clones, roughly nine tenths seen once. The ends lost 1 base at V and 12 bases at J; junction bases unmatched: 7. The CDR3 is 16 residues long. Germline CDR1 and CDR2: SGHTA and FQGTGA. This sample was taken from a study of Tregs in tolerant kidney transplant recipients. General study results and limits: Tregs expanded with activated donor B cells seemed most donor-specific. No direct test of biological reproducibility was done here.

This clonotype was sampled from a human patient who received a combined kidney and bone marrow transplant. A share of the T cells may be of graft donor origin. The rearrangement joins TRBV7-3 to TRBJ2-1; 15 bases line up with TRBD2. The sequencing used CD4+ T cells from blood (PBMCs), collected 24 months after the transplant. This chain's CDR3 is CASSLIRTSGRAGQFF. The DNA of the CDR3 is TGTGCCAGCAGCTTAATTCGGACTAGCGGGAGGGCCGGGCAGTTCTTC.